This TCR beta chain was obtained from a study of cytomegalovirus exposure and HLA in healthy donors. In the study overall: There were under 140 million unique TCR beta sequences, drawn from about 190 million T cells, in an earlier analysis.

The trim removed 7 bases at V and 3 bases at J, leaving 14 bases unmatched. CDR1 is LNHDA and CDR2 is SQIVND in the germline V gene (reference sequence). This CDR3 spans 16 amino acids. With 60 Vbeta and 13 Jbeta primers, the PCR was carried out. Clones were sequenced by immunoSEQ multiplex PCR, and TCRdb holds only the in-frame ones, with some missing. The table lists a few hundred thousand clones, almost 85% of them singletons. The J gene is TRBJ2-7, the V gene TRBV19; 8 nucleotides align to TRBD2. The clonotype originates from a woman between 40 and 55 years old in good health and CMV-seropositive. Sequencing was carried out using PBMCs. In DNA, the CDR3 is TGTGCCAGTAAGCCCACCGGGGGCGGGAGGCTCTACGAGCAGTACTTC. Its protein is CASKPTGGGRLYEQYF.